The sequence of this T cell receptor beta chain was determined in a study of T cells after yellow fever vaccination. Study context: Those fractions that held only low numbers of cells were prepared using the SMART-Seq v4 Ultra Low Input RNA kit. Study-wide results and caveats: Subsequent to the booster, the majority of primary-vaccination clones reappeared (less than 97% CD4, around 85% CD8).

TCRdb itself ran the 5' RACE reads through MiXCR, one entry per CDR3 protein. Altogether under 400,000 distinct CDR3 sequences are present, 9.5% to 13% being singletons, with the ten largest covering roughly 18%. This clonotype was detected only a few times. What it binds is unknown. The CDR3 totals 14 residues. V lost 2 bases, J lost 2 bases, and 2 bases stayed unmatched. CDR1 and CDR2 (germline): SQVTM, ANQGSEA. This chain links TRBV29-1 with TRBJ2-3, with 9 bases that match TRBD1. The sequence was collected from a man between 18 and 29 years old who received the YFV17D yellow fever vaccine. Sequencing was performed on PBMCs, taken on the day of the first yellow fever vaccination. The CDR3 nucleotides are TGCAGCGTTGAAAGGACAGGGGACACAGATACGCAGTATTTT. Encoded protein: CSVERTGDTDTQYF.